Listed here are 25 T cell receptor beta chains from one sample, sequenced in a study of blood T cell repertoires in COVID-19. Libraries were prepared by immunoSEQ multiplex PCR; TCRdb keeps only in-frame clonotypes and omits some of them. Of about 210,000 clones listed, approximately 90% are singletons. The sequenced sample consisted of PBMCs or T cells enriched from blood (not recorded which). These receptors were collected from a middle-aged woman with acute COVID-19.

This chain uses TRBV7-9 with TRBJ2-7; possibly TRBD1 for D (7 bases). The CDR3 covers 15 residues. V lost 5 bases and J lost 4, with 18 bases in between. Germline CDR1 and CDR2: SEHNR and FQNEAQ (reference sequence). CDR3 nucleotides: TGTGCCAGCAGCCCGCATGGAGGGGACAGTTACGAGCAGTACTTC. Translation gives CASSPHGGDSYEQYF.

This clone was detected many times. The V gene is TRBV5-1, the J gene TRBJ1-1; TRBD1 might be the D (6 bases). The germline CDR1 and CDR2 sequences are SGHRS and YFSETQ. The CDR3 is 15 amino acids. Trimming removed 4 bases at V and 3 bases at J, with 16 bases between. The CDR3 reads CASSLLTRGDTEAFF. CDR3 nucleotides: TGCGCCAGCAGCCTACTCACCAGGGGTGACACTGAAGCTTTCTTT.

This chain connects TRBV7-2 to TRBJ1-1; maybe TRBD1 (5 bases). With 1 base removed from V and 8 bases from J, the gap between germline ends came to 17 bases. CDR1 is SGHTA and CDR2 is FQGNSA in the germline V gene. The CDR3 loop spans 15 amino acids. The CDR3 here is CASSLVGSSQGEAFF. For the CDR3, the DNA is TGTGCCAGCAGCTTAGTTGGTAGTTCGCAGGGCGAAGCTTTCTTT.

The chain has TRBV11-2 and TRBJ2-5; no clear D gene. This CDR3 comprises 14 residues. Trimming left V 0 bases short and J 5 bases short, with 10 bases between. Germline V lookup: CDR1 SGHAT, CDR2 FQNNGV. The CDR3 loop reads CASSLEPRSETQYF. Here the CDR3 DNA reads TGTGCCAGCAGCTTAGAACCCAGATCCGAGACCCAGTACTTC.

This clone was seen only once. The V and J genes are TRBV5-1 and TRBJ2-1; TRBD2 matches 10 bases. V lost 2 bases and J lost 5; bases outside the gene matches: 7. CDR3 length equals 16 residues. Germline V gene sequence: CDR1 SGHRS, CDR2 YFSETQ. DNA of the CDR3: TGCGCCAGCAGCTTATCACTAGCGGGGTTCGACAATGAGCAGTTCTTC. Translation gives CASSLSLAGFDNEQFF.

The V gene is TRBV14, the J gene TRBJ1-2; D is ambiguous. V gave up 4 bases and J gave up 2 bases, with 8 bases separating them. The CDR3 runs to 13 residues. CDR1 is SGHDN, CDR2 FVKESK, per germline. CDR3 sequence (DNA): TGTGCCAGCAGCCCGACGGAGAACTATGGCTACACCTTC. This encodes CASSPTENYGYTF.

This clone was recorded only once. The chain employs TRBV7-7 and TRBJ2-5; D remains ambiguous. Germline V CDR1 and CDR2: SSHAT, FNYEAQ (reference sequence). The CDR3 is 12 residues long. V dropped 2 bases and J dropped 3 bases, with 4 bases sitting between them. DNA of the CDR3: TGTGCCAGCAGCTTACCTAAAGAGACCCAGTACTTC. Encoded protein: CASSLPKETQYF. The whole variable domain, remainder taken from reference TRBV7-7 and TRBJ2-5, is GAGVSQSPRYKVTKRGQDVTLRCDPISSHATLYWYQQALGQGPEFLTYFNYEAQPDKSGLPSDRFSAERPEGSISTLTIQRTEQRDSAMYRCASSLPKETQYFGPGTRLLVL.

V is TRBV2 and J is TRBJ1-1; D is unresolved. This CDR3 spans 12 amino acids. Germline loops: CDR1 SNHLY, CDR2 FYNNEI. Between the trimmed V and J ends, which lost 8 bases and 5 bases, there was a span of 12 bases. As DNA, the CDR3 is TGTGCCAGCGGTAGGGAGGTAACTGAAGCTTTCTTT. This encodes CASGREVTEAFF.

This sequence joins TRBV11-2 and TRBJ1-6, with 7 bases that match TRBD1. V trimming: 4 bases; J trimming: 7 bases; junction bases outside the gene matches: 13. Germline V CDR1 and CDR2: SGHAT, FQNNGV. CDR3 size: 17 residues. The DNA of the CDR3 is TGTGCCAGCAGCTCAGGGAGCCCGACAGGGCCCAATTCACCCCTCCACTTT. It yields the protein CASSSGSPTGPNSPLHF.

CDR3 sequence reads: CASSSQGLAAGELFF. The CDR3 bases are TGTGCCAGCAGTTCGCAGGGACTAGCAGCCGGGGAGCTGTTTTTT. The rearrangement joins TRBV2 to TRBJ2-2; 9 bases map to TRBD2. This CDR3 comprises 15 residues. Germline CDR1 is SNHLY and CDR2 is FYNNEI. V trimming: 5 bases; J trimming: 6 bases; junction bases outside the gene matches: 7.

This clone was observed a handful of times. V gene TRBV7-9 combines with J gene TRBJ2-2; 8 bases agree with TRBD2. Trimming cost V 5 bases and J 3 bases; bases outside gene matches: 11. The CDR3 is made up of 17 amino acids. Germline CDR1 is SEHNR and CDR2 is FQNEAQ (reference sequence). The CDR3 loop reads CASSLTWREVDTGELFF. For the CDR3, the DNA is TGTGCCAGCAGCCTGACATGGCGGGAGGTCGACACCGGGGAGCTGTTTTTT.

The chain couples TRBV4-2 to TRBJ2-1; 8 nucleotides agree with TRBD1. This CDR3 has 16 residues. From germline, CDR1 is LGHNA and CDR2 YNFKEQ. Trimming cost V 5 bases and J 3 bases; bases outside gene matches: 9. CDR3 in DNA: TGTGCCAGCAGCTACCAAGACAGGGGAGACTACAATGAGCAGTTCTTC. This translates into CASSYQDRGDYNEQFF.

The rearrangement uses TRBV23-1 and TRBJ1-2, with D tentatively TRBD1 (5 bases). TRBV23-1 is an open reading frame whose function is uncertain. V shed 2 bases and J shed 8 bases, with 12 bases lying between them. CDR3 size: 13 residues. CDR3 loop: CASSQTPGPGYTF. The CDR3 DNA sequence: TGCGCCAGCAGTCAAACACCAGGGCCGGGCTACACCTTC.

This clone appeared a few times. This chain links TRBV5-4 with TRBJ2-5; D is ambiguous. With 0 bases removed from V and 1 base from J, the gap between germline ends came to 13 bases. Germline V lookup: CDR1 SGHNT, CDR2 YYREEE (reference sequence). The CDR3 spans 16 residues. CDR3 coding DNA: TGTGCCAGCAGCTTGGCCAGACAAACCCTCCAAGAGACCCAGTACTTC. Translating it yields CASSLARQTLQETQYF.

This sequence joins TRBV19 and TRBJ2-2, with D tentatively TRBD1 (5 bases). Trimming shortened V by 4 bases and J by 0 bases, and 6 bases separated the two germline ends. Germline V gives CDR1 LNHDA, CDR2 SQIVND (reference sequence). This CDR3 has 14 residues. The CDR3 reads CASSKQANTGELFF. Here the CDR3 DNA reads TGTGCCAGTAGTAAACAGGCGAACACCGGGGAGCTGTTTTTT.

V gene TRBV9 combines with J gene TRBJ2-1, with D tentatively TRBD1 (6 bases). This CDR3 has 16 residues. With 0 bases removed from V and 4 bases from J, the gap between germline ends came to 14 bases. Germline CDR1 SGDLS, CDR2 YYNGEE. The CDR3 nucleotides are TGTGCCAGCAGCGTAGCTCAGAACAGGGTTTACAATGAGCAGTTCTTC. Encoded protein: CASSVAQNRVYNEQFF.

The chain employs TRBV2 and TRBJ2-2, with 10 bases lining up with TRBD2. The V gene's germline CDR1 is SNHLY and CDR2 FYNNEI. After removal of 2 bases from V and 3 bases from J, the junction contained 6 bases not matched to a gene. This CDR3 has 17 residues. CDR3 bases: TGTGCCAGCAGTGAACCTAGCGGGAGAGGGCACACCGGGGAGCTGTTTTTT. As protein: CASSEPSGRGHTGELFF.

The chain uses TRBV5-6 and TRBJ2-1; 8 bases are a match to TRBD2. CDR1 is SGHDT and CDR2 is YYEEEE in the germline V gene. The V gene end was trimmed by 2 bases and the J gene end by 7 bases; junction bases not matched to a gene: 11. The CDR3 has 16 amino acids. CDR3 in amino acids: CASSFRWAGGRNEQFF. CDR3 DNA: TGTGCCAGCAGCTTCAGGTGGGCGGGGGGCAGGAATGAGCAGTTCTTC.

J is TRBJ2-3 and V is TRBV6-2 or TRBV6-3; 7 nucleotides align to TRBD2. This CDR3 has 19 amino acids. CDR1 is MNHEY, CDR2 SVGEGT, per germline. V shed 2 bases, J shed 2 bases, and the junction held 16 bases outside the gene matches. The CDR3 sequence is CASSYDGGTSGEITDTQYF. DNA of the CDR3: TGTGCCAGCAGTTACGATGGGGGTACCAGCGGGGAGATCACAGATACGCAGTATTTT.

CDR3 bases: TGTGCCAGCAGCGTGTCACAGGCCTTCTCTGGAAACACCATATATTTT. It yields the protein CASSVSQAFSGNTIYF. The V and J genes are TRBV11-2 and TRBJ1-3; D perhaps matches TRBD1 (5 bases). There are 16 residues in the CDR3. Germline V lookup: CDR1 SGHAT, CDR2 FQNNGV. The V end was cut by 5 bases, the J end by 0 bases, with 14 bases between.

J is TRBJ1-2 and V is TRBV10-2; 9 positions match TRBD1. The germline V gene has CDR1 WSHSY and CDR2 SAAADI. The J segment lost 1 base and the V segment lost 5 bases, leaving 8 bases of the junction unmatched. This CDR3 is 16 amino acids long. The CDR3 DNA reads as TGCGCCAGCAGTAAACAGGGGGCCGAACTTAACTATGGCTACACCTTC. It is translated as CASSKQGAELNYGYTF.

This clone came up once. The gene calls are TRBV28 and TRBJ2-1; 9 bases are shared with TRBD2. The germline V gene encodes CDR1 MDHEN and CDR2 SYDVKM. With 3 bases clipped from V and 5 bases from J, the junction kept 2 bases outside the gene matches. This CDR3 comprises 14 residues. The CDR3 DNA reads TGTGCCAGCAGTTTGCTAGCGGGAAACAATGAGCAGTTCTTC. Protein: CASSLLAGNNEQFF.

V is TRBV5-6 and J is TRBJ1-3; D is perhaps TRBD1 (5 bases). The V gene lost 1 base and the J gene lost 0 bases, with 14 bases spanning the gap. Germline loops: CDR1 SGHDT, CDR2 YYEEEE. CDR3 length: 17 amino acids. The CDR3 DNA sequence: TGTGCCAGCAGCTTGCGTACAGGACGACACTCTGGAAACACCATATATTTT. This sequence encodes CASSLRTGRHSGNTIYF.

The rearrangement joins TRBV7-9 to TRBJ1-4; no definite D call. This CDR3 spans 16 amino acids. Trimming shortened V by 2 bases and J by 2 bases, and 12 bases separated the two germline ends. The germline CDR1 and CDR2 sequences are SEHNR and FQNEAQ (reference sequence). DNA for the CDR3: TGTGCCAGCAGCTTAACGGGAATGGGGACTAATGAAAAACTGTTTTTT. As protein: CASSLTGMGTNEKLFF.

The V call is TRBV6-5, the J call TRBJ1-3, with 9 bases fitting TRBD1. Germline CDR1 MNHEY, CDR2 SVGAGI. J gave up 8 bases and V 7 bases, and 12 bases lay outside the gene matches. The CDR3 runs 15 residues. CDR3 DNA: TGTGCCAGCAAACCCTCCGCCCGGACAGGGGACACCATATATTTT. It encodes CASKPSARTGDTIYF.